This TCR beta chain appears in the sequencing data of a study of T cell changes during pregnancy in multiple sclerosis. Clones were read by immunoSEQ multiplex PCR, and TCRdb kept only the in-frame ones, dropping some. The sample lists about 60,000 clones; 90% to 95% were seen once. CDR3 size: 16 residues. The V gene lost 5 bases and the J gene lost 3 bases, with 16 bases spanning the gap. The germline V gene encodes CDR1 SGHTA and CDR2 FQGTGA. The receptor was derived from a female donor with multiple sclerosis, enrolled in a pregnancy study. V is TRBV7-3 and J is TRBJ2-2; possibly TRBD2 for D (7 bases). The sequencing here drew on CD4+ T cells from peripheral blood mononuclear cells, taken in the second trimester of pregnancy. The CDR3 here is CASSGGGGHYTGELFF. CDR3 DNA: TGTGCCAGCAGCGGAGGGGGAGGGCACTACACCGGGGAGCTGTTTTTT.